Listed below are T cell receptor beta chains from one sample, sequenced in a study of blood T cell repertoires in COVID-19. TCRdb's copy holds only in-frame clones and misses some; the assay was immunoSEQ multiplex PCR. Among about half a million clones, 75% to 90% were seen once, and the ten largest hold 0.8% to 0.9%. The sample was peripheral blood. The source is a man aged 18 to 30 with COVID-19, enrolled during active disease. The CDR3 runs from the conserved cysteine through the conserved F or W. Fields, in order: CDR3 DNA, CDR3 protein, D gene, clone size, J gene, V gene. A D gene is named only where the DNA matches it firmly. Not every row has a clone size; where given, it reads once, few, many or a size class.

DNA: TGTGCCAGCTCACCGGTAGGGTCAGGGGGTACCTACGAGCAGTACTTC
CDR3: CASSPVGSGGTYEQYF
D: TRBD1
size: -
J: TRBJ2-7
V: TRBV18

DNA: TGTGCCAGCGCCCGGGACAGGGGGTCTTACGAGCAGTACTTC
CDR3: CASARDRGSYEQYF
D: TRBD1
size: -
J: TRBJ2-7
V: TRBV6-5

DNA: TGTGCCAGCAGCCCAGGGGAGGGACTGGCCATAAGTAATGGCTACACCTTC
CDR3: CASSPGEGLAISNGYTF
D: -
size: once
J: TRBJ1-2
V: TRBV11-2

DNA: TGTGCCAGCAGCTTACCCCGAGGAGGGCTCAGCGCCGGGGAGCTGTTTTTT
CDR3: CASSLPRGGLSAGELFF
D: -
size: -
J: TRBJ2-2
V: TRBV7-9

DNA: TGTGCCACCAGCAGAGCGGCGGGGAGGGCCAACAATGAGCAGTTCTTC
CDR3: CATSRAAGRANNEQFF
D: TRBD2
size: -
J: TRBJ2-1
V: TRBV15

DNA: TGCGCCAGCAGCTGGACCAAACTAGCGGGCCAACAACGGGAGACCCAGTACTTC
CDR3: CASSWTKLAGQQRETQYF
D: TRBD2
size: -
J: TRBJ2-5
V: TRBV5-1

DNA: TGTGCCAGCAGCCCTAGCGGGACGTACCAAGAGACCCAGTACTTC
CDR3: CASSPSGTYQETQYF
D: TRBD2
size: -
J: TRBJ2-5
V: TRBV11-3

DNA: TGTGCCAGCAGCGTTTCTAACAGGGGGTACGAGCAGTACTTC
CDR3: CASSVSNRGYEQYF
D: TRBD1
size: once
J: TRBJ2-7
V: TRBV5-6

DNA: TGTGCCAGCAGCCGAGACAGTTACAATGAGCAGTTCTTC
CDR3: CASSRDSYNEQFF
D: -
size: once
J: TRBJ2-1
V: TRBV6-5

DNA: TGTGCCAGCAGCCAGGCATCCGGGACAGGGGTTTACAATGAGCAGTTCTTC
CDR3: CASSQASGTGVYNEQFF
D: TRBD1
size: -
J: TRBJ2-1
V: TRBV5-4

DNA: TGTGCCAGCAGCGGGAGGTTGTTCACTGAAGCTTTCTTT
CDR3: CASSGRLFTEAFF
D: -
size: -
J: TRBJ1-1
V: TRBV9

DNA: TGTGCCAGCTCGCCCCTAGCGGGTACTGGCGATGAGCAGTTCTTC
CDR3: CASSPLAGTGDEQFF
D: TRBD2
size: -
J: TRBJ2-1
V: TRBV18

DNA: TGTGCCAGCAGCAGGGCAATCTACTACGAGCAGTACTTC
CDR3: CASSRAIYYEQYF
D: -
size: once
J: TRBJ2-7
V: TRBV6-5

DNA: TGCGCCAGCAGCGGGGCAGTCAACAGCGGGAAAAACACCGGGGAGCTGTTTTTT
CDR3: CASSGAVNSGKNTGELFF
D: TRBD2
size: -
J: TRBJ2-2
V: TRBV10-1